A single sample gave rise to the 13 T cell receptor beta chains below, sequenced in a study of blood T cell repertoires in COVID-19. Assay: immunoSEQ multiplex PCR; the TCRdb copy retains only in-frame clones and omits some. The table records roughly 140,000 clones, more than 70% of them present only once. Sequenced input: peripheral blood. These receptors all stem from a man in his fifties with active or convalescent COVID-19.

J is TRBJ2-2 and V is TRBV5-1; D gene ambiguous. There are 13 residues in the CDR3. With 4 bases removed from V and 5 bases from J, the gap between germline ends came to 9 bases. The germline gives CDR1 SGHRS, CDR2 YFSETQ. CDR3: CASSAVGTGELFF. The CDR3 DNA sequence: TGCGCCAGCAGCGCGGTTGGAACCGGGGAGCTGTTTTTT.

DNA for the CDR3: TGTGCCTGGAGTGGGACAGGGAGGTTATTGGCGGGAGGCACAGATACGCAGTATTTT. Translated, it gives CAWSGTGRLLAGGTDTQYF. The chain combines TRBV30 with TRBJ2-3; the D gene is possibly TRBD1 (8 bases). The germline CDR1 and CDR2 sequences are GTSNPN and SVGIG (reference sequence). CDR3 length: 19 amino acids. V was clipped by 1 base and J by 1 base, with 24 bases between them.

V usage is TRBV5-6 and J usage is TRBJ1-6; TRBD1 agrees at 7 bases. Trimming at V came to 2 bases and at J to 10 bases, leaving 6 bases not matched to a gene. CDR3 length: 14 residues. Germline V gives CDR1 SGHDT, CDR2 YYEEEE. The CDR3 nucleotides are TGTGCCAGCAGCTTCGACAGGGACGGCTCACCCCTCCACTTT. Translating gives CASSFDRDGSPLHF. Complete variable domain (other parts from reference TRBV5-6 and TRBJ1-6): DAGVTQSPTHLIKTRGQQVTLRCSPKSGHDTVSWYQQALGQGPQFIFQYYEEEERQRGNFPDRFSGHQFPNYSSELNVNALLLGDSALYLCASSFDRDGSPLHFGNGTRLTVT.

The V and J genes are TRBV11-2 and TRBJ2-3; the match to TRBD1 covers 7 bases. Unmatched junction bases numbered 8, after V lost 4 bases and J lost 4 bases. The germline gives CDR1 SGHAT, CDR2 FQNNGV. There are 15 residues in the CDR3. Written as DNA, the CDR3 is TGTGCCAGCAGCTCCCCCCGGGACAGCTCAGATACGCAGTATTTT. Residues: CASSSPRDSSDTQYF.

The rearrangement links TRBV9 to TRBJ2-1; 7 bases align to TRBD2. Germline V lookup: CDR1 SGDLS, CDR2 YYNGEE. This CDR3 comprises 15 residues. After removal of 0 bases from V and 6 bases from J, the junction contained 6 bases not matched to a gene. The CDR3 nucleotides read TGTGCCAGCAGCGTAGTTCCAGCGGGGTTCAATGAGCAGTTCTTC. It yields the protein CASSVVPAGFNEQFF. Full variable domain (rest looked up from reference TRBV9 and TRBJ2-1): DSGVTQTPKHLITATGQRVTLRCSPRSGDLSVYWYQQSLDQGLQFLIQYYNGEERAKGNILERFSAQQFPDLHSELNLSSLELGDSALYFCASSVVPAGFNEQFFGPGTRLTVL.

The rearrangement uses TRBV30 and TRBJ1-1; 9 bases match TRBD1. CDR1 GTSNPN and CDR2 SVGIG come from the germline V gene (reference sequence). V gave up 0 bases and J gave up 1 base; unmatched junction bases: 15. This CDR3 region has 19 residues. CDR3 sequence reads: CAWSVGQGKYSWSNTEAFF. The CDR3 bases are TGTGCCTGGAGTGTCGGACAGGGGAAGTACTCCTGGTCGAACACTGAAGCTTTCTTT. Variable domain in full (rest from reference TRBV30 and TRBJ1-1): SQTIHQWPATLVQPVGSPLSLECTVEGTSNPNLYWYRQAAGRGLQLLFYSVGIGQISSEVPQNLSASRPQDRQFILSSKKLLLSDSGFYLCAWSVGQGKYSWSNTEAFFGQGTRLTVV.

The chain employs TRBV6-2 or TRBV6-3 and TRBJ2-7; D perhaps matches TRBD2 (6 bases). The CDR3 sequence is 14 residues long. Per the germline V gene, CDR1 is MNHEY and CDR2 is SVGEGT. The V and J ends lost 5 bases and 7 bases respectively, with 18 bases between them. The CDR3 DNA is TGTGCCAGCAGTACCCCGGACGGGAGTTTAGAGCAGTACTTC. Translation: CASSTPDGSLEQYF.

The gene calls are TRBV27 and TRBJ1-1; TRBD1 might be the D (5 bases). CDR3 length equals 13 residues. Deletions cut 6 bases from V and 10 bases from J, with 18 bases between. The V gene's germline CDR1 is MNHEY and CDR2 SMNVEV (reference sequence). The CDR3 sequence: CASSLVGGMGAFF. The CDR3 DNA sequence: TGTGCCAGCAGCTTAGTGGGGGGAATGGGAGCTTTCTTT.

This rearrangement joins TRBV7-9 to TRBJ2-7; D is undetermined. V was trimmed by 1 base and J by 6 bases, leaving 10 bases between them. The germline gives CDR1 SEHNR, CDR2 FQNEAQ (reference sequence). This CDR3 region has 13 residues. CDR3 DNA sequence: TGTGCCAGCAGCTTAGATACCGTGCGCGAGCAGTACTTC. Its translation is CASSLDTVREQYF.

The rearrangement links TRBV27 to TRBJ1-5; 7 bases align to TRBD1. Trimming removed 7 bases from V and 4 bases from J; junction bases left unmatched: 7. Looked up from germline, CDR1 is MNHEY and CDR2 is SMNVEV (reference sequence). This CDR3 spans 14 amino acids. The CDR3 sequence: CASKLTGPNQPQHF. The DNA for the CDR3 is TGTGCCAGCAAGTTGACAGGGCCAAATCAGCCCCAGCATTTT.

The chain uses TRBV12-5 and TRBJ2-1, with 12 positions matching TRBD2. Germline CDR1 and CDR2: LGHNT and FRNRAP. The CDR3 consists of 16 residues. V trimming: 1 base; J trimming: 7 bases; junction bases outside the gene matches: 5. The CDR3 protein is CASGLGTSGIKNEQFF. The CDR3 nucleotides read TGTGCTAGTGGTTTGGGGACTAGCGGGATAAAAAATGAGCAGTTCTTC. Combining the CDR3 with reference TRBV12-5 and TRBJ2-1 gives the whole variable domain DARVTQTPRHKVTEMGQEVTMRCQPILGHNTVFWYRQTMMQGLELLAYFRNRAPLDDSGMPKDRFSAEMPDATLATLKIQPSEPRDSAVYFCASGLGTSGIKNEQFFGPGTRLTVL.

The chain links TRBV24-1 to TRBJ1-5; a weak D match, TRBD1 (5 bases). V was shortened by 2 bases and J by 2 bases, with 9 bases between the two germline ends. Germline assignment: CDR1 KGHDR and CDR2 SFDVKD. The CDR3 has 15 amino acids. In DNA form, the CDR3 reads TGTGCCACCAGTGATTCCAGGGTTGGCAATCAGCCCCAGCATTTT. Amino acid sequence: CATSDSRVGNQPQHF.

The chain couples TRBV6-5 to TRBJ2-1; TRBD1 matches 8 bases. There are 15 residues in the CDR3. CDR1 is MNHEY, CDR2 SVGAGI, per germline. The V gene end was trimmed by 6 bases and the J gene end by 0 bases; junction bases not matched to a gene: 4. The CDR3 loop reads CASSQTGGSYNEQFF. DNA of the CDR3: TGTGCCAGCAGCCAAACAGGGGGCTCCTACAATGAGCAGTTCTTC.